The 24 T cell receptor beta chains reported below all come from one sample, sequenced in a study of shared clonotypes between healthy human individuals. TCRdb's table, derived via immunoSEQ multiplex PCR, lists solely in-frame clones and lacks some. The sample holds some 1,100,000 clones; approximately 80% are singletons and the top ten take roughly 0.56%. Sequencing was carried out using memory CD4+ T cells from PBMCs. This sample's subset: CD45RA-negative fraction. These receptors originate from a young man in good health. Some clones in this sample may be carry-over from other donors' samples.

The chain uses TRBV7-9 and TRBJ2-2; 7 bases are a match to TRBD2. After removal of 5 bases from V and 7 bases from J, the junction contained 13 bases not matched to a gene. Germline V lookup: CDR1 SEHNR, CDR2 FQNEAQ (reference sequence). The CDR3 loop spans 16 amino acids. The CDR3 protein is CASSAAGLAAGGELFF. The CDR3 DNA follows: TGTGCCAGCAGCGCTGCGGGGCTAGCGGCGGGCGGGGAGCTGTTTTTT.

This chain links TRBV5-4 with TRBJ2-7; D may be TRBD1 or TRBD2 (5 bases each). This CDR3 is built from 12 residues. In germline, CDR1 is SGHNT, CDR2 YYREEE (reference sequence). The V end lost 7 bases, the J end lost 3 bases, and 11 bases lay between the germline ends. The CDR3 coding sequence is TGTGCCAGCCGGGGCAGTAACTACGAGCAGTACTTC. Amino acids: CASRGSNYEQYF.

This chain uses TRBV7-9 with TRBJ2-2; D gene uncertain. V was shortened by 1 base and J by 9 bases, with 3 bases between the two germline ends. This CDR3 contains 11 residues. CDR1 is SEHNR, CDR2 FQNEAQ, per germline (reference sequence). The CDR3: CASSLEWELFF. CDR3 in DNA: TGTGCCAGCAGCTTAGAATGGGAGCTGTTTTTT.

This chain joins TRBV25-1 and TRBJ1-1, with TRBD1 as a possible D gene (5 bases). The CDR3 runs 13 residues. V shed 7 bases and J shed 3 bases, with 12 bases lying between them. Germline V lookup: CDR1 MGHDK, CDR2 SYGVNS. The CDR3 DNA sequence: TGTGCCAGCAAGTGGGGGAGGGACACTGAAGCTTTCTTT. Encoded protein: CASKWGRDTEAFF.

The chain links TRBV25-1 to TRBJ1-4, with D unclear. Trimming removed 1 base at V and 8 bases at J, with 14 bases between. CDR3 length: 15 residues. Germline CDR1 reads MGHDK; CDR2 reads SYGVNS. The CDR3 nucleotides read TGTGCCAGCAGTGAATCTGGGAGCAGCAGGGAAAAACTGTTTTTT. Translating gives CASSESGSSREKLFF.

The chain links TRBV5-1 to TRBJ2-3; TRBD2 matches 14 bases. CDR1 is SGHRS, CDR2 YFSETQ, per germline. The CDR3 is made up of 15 amino acids. The J segment lost 9 bases and the V segment lost 3 bases, leaving 6 bases of the junction unmatched. This CDR3 reads CASSWMGLAGETQYF. The CDR3 nucleotides are TGCGCCAGCAGCTGGATGGGACTAGCGGGAGAGACGCAGTATTTT.

This chain connects TRBV4-3 to TRBJ2-1, with TRBD2 matching over 7 bases. Germline lookup yields CDR1 LGHNA and CDR2 YSLEER. With V trimmed by 8 bases and J by 6 bases, 13 bases remained unmatched. The CDR3 length is 15 residues. CDR3 DNA: TGCGCCAGCGGGACTGGCGGGAGTGGTGGCAATGAGCAGTTCTTC. Protein: CASGTGGSGGNEQFF.

The V gene is TRBV5-1, the J gene TRBJ2-1, with D perhaps TRBD1 (5 bases). This CDR3 comprises 15 residues. Trimming took off 1 base at V and 4 bases at J, with 12 bases between the two ends. From germline, CDR1 is SGHRS and CDR2 YFSETQ. CDR3 DNA: TGCGCCAGCAGCTTGCTGTCAGGGCCTTACAATGAGCAGTTCTTC. Translation gives CASSLLSGPYNEQFF.

The rearrangement joins TRBV4-2 to TRBJ2-7; no definite D call. The CDR3 runs to 13 residues. Per germline, CDR1 LGHNA and CDR2 YNFKEQ. V dropped 0 bases and J dropped 6 bases, with 9 bases sitting between them. CDR3 loop: CASSQDVGGEQYF. The DNA for the CDR3 is TGTGCCAGCAGCCAAGATGTCGGCGGCGAGCAGTACTTC.

On this clone: A far larger clone lies a single base away; this is likely a read error. V usage is TRBV5-4 and J usage is TRBJ2-5; TRBD1 matches 7 bases. V was pared by 4 bases and J by 0 bases, with 0 bases of the junction left unmatched. The germline gives CDR1 SGHNT, CDR2 YYREEE (reference sequence). This CDR3 has 13 residues. This chain's CDR3 is CASSGQDQETQYF. DNA for the CDR3: TGTGCCAGCAGCGGACAGGACCAAGAGACCCAGTACTTC.

The V call is TRBV7-8, the J call TRBJ2-7, with D perhaps matching TRBD2 (6 bases). Trimming left V 5 bases short and J 3 bases short, with 20 bases between. The germline V gene has CDR1 SGHVS and CDR2 FQNEAQ. The CDR3 runs to 16 residues. CDR3 loop: CASSPPRRESFYEQYF. The CDR3 DNA is TGTGCCAGCAGCCCCCCCCGGCGGGAATCTTTCTACGAGCAGTACTTC.

This chain links TRBV2 with TRBJ1-2; unclear D gene. Germline V gene sequence: CDR1 SNHLY, CDR2 FYNNEI. The V end lost 6 bases, the J end lost 8 bases, and 7 bases lay between the germline ends. The CDR3 covers 10 residues. The CDR3: CASRESGYTF. The CDR3 DNA reads TGTGCCAGCAGAGAGAGCGGCTACACCTTC.

V and J are TRBV29-1 and TRBJ2-4; a possible D gene is TRBD2 (5 bases). This CDR3 region has 13 residues. Trimming shortened V by 3 bases and J by 6 bases, and 12 bases separated the two germline ends. Looked up from germline, CDR1 is SQVTM and CDR2 is ANQGSEA. As DNA, the CDR3 is TGCAGCGTTGATTCCCCGGGAACAAACATTCAGTACTTC. Protein sequence: CSVDSPGTNIQYF. Supplemented by reference TRBV29-1 and TRBJ2-4, the full variable domain reads SAVISQKPSRDICQRGTSLTIQCQVDSQVTMMFWYRQQPGQSLTLIATANQGSEATYESGFVIDKFPISRPNLTFSTLTVSNMSPEDSSIYLCSVDSPGTNIQYFGAGTRLSVL.

Regarding this clone: In the same sample, other DNA sequences code for this CDR3. J is TRBJ2-7 and V is TRBV5-1; 9 nucleotides line up with TRBD1. The CDR3 contains 15 residues. V dropped 0 bases and J dropped 1; count of bases not matched to a gene: 2. The germline V gene has CDR1 SGHRS and CDR2 YFSETQ. As DNA, the CDR3 is TGCGCCAGCAGCTTGGGGACAGGGGTATCCTACGAGCAGTACTTC. This sequence encodes CASSLGTGVSYEQYF.

V usage is TRBV18 and J usage is TRBJ2-2; no clear D. Germline-derived CDR1 and CDR2 are KGHSH and LQKENI. This CDR3 is built from 13 residues. V was cut by 5 bases and J by 6 bases, with 10 bases left in between. The CDR3 DNA is TGTGCCAGCTCAATTGGTCAGCCCGGGGAGCTGTTTTTT. It encodes CASSIGQPGELFF.

Concerning this clone: One end of the junction varies from germline; a read error may be responsible. J is TRBJ1-1 and V is TRBV13; possibly TRBD1 for D (5 bases). CDR3 length equals 16 residues. Per the germline V gene, CDR1 is PRHDT and CDR2 is FYEKMQ (reference sequence). The CDR3 loop reads CASSLRASRVNPEAFF. CDR3 coding DNA: TGTGCCAGCAGCTTAAGGGCTAGCAGGGTGAACCCTGAAGCTTTCTTT. The entire variable domain, with the rest obtained from reference TRBV13 and TRBJ1-1, is as follows: AAGVIQSPRHLIKEKRETATLKCYPIPRHDTVYWYQQGPGQDPQFLISFYEKMQSDKGSIPDRFSAQQFSDYHSELNMSSLELGDSALYFCASSLRASRVNPEAFFGQGTRLTVV.

The chain has TRBV9 and TRBJ2-7; TRBD1 might be the D (5 bases). Trimming cost V 0 bases and J 4 bases, with 14 bases left between them. The CDR3 runs 15 residues. Germline V gene data show CDR1 as SGDLS and CDR2 as YYNGEE. This CDR3 is CASSVGMQGVYEQYF. CDR3 DNA: TGTGCCAGCAGCGTAGGGATGCAGGGTGTATACGAGCAGTACTTC. Full variable domain (missing parts from reference TRBV9 and TRBJ2-7): DSGVTQTPKHLITATGQRVTLRCSPRSGDLSVYWYQQSLDQGLQFLIQYYNGEERAKGNILERFSAQQFPDLHSELNLSSLELGDSALYFCASSVGMQGVYEQYFGPGTRLTVT.

The CDR3 sequence is CASTDRLRILLEDEQFF. The CDR3 DNA sequence: TGCGCCAGCACCGACAGGTTACGGATCCTCCTGGAGGATGAGCAGTTCTTC. The chain uses TRBV10-1 and TRBJ2-1; D may be TRBD1 (6 bases). Trimming removed 7 bases at V and 8 bases at J, with 27 bases between. In germline, CDR1 is WNHNN, CDR2 SYGVQD (reference sequence). The length of the CDR3 is 17 residues.

This clone occurred once. The J gene is TRBJ1-5, the V gene TRBV28, with 9 bases fitting TRBD1. The CDR3 length is 16 residues. Germline lookup yields CDR1 MDHEN and CDR2 SYDVKM. J was trimmed by 9 bases and V by 7 bases; bases with no gene match: 16. The CDR3 spells CASNSPNPGQGLPQHF. The CDR3 DNA follows: TGTGCCAGCAACTCCCCCAACCCGGGACAGGGACTGCCCCAGCATTTT.

In this sample, this clone turned up a few times. This chain joins TRBV7-7 and TRBJ2-5; no definite D call. CDR1 and CDR2 (germline): SSHAT, FNYEAQ (reference sequence). V was shortened by 2 bases and J by 2 bases, with 12 bases between the two germline ends. CDR3 length: 15 residues. For the CDR3, the DNA is TGTGCCAGCAGCTTATATTTGGGGAAACAAGAGACCCAGTACTTC. As protein: CASSLYLGKQETQYF.

Comments on this clone: The same CDR3 arises from other DNA sequences in this sample as well. The chain links TRBV2 to TRBJ2-3; TRBD2 matches at 7 bases. This CDR3 has 14 residues. V dropped 4 bases and J dropped 1; count of bases not matched to a gene: 2. CDR1 and CDR2 (germline): SNHLY, FYNNEI. In DNA form, the CDR3 reads TGTGCCAGCAGTGGGCTAGCGGGCACAGATACGCAGTATTTT. Translation gives CASSGLAGTDTQYF.

The rearrangement joins TRBV19 to TRBJ1-5, with D hard to call. This CDR3 comprises 14 residues. Germline V gene data show CDR1 as LNHDA and CDR2 as SQIVND (reference sequence). Trimming cost V 9 bases and J 0 bases, with 12 bases left between them. The CDR3 loop reads CASTQAGSNQPQHF. The CDR3 nucleotides read TGTGCCAGCACTCAGGCAGGTAGCAATCAGCCCCAGCATTTT.

This sequence joins TRBV5-6 and TRBJ1-3; D gene ambiguous. Germline-derived CDR1 and CDR2 are SGHDT and YYEEEE. V was clipped by 0 bases and J by 8 bases, with 6 bases between them. The CDR3 has 12 residues. The CDR3 DNA reads TGTGCCAGCAGCTTGGAAGGTTACACCATATATTTT. Encoded protein: CASSLEGYTIYF.

The table lists this clone with a count of one. The chain employs TRBV5-1 and TRBJ1-1; 8 bases are a match to TRBD1. Germline trimming cut 6 bases from V and 7 bases from J; bases unmatched to any gene: 8. Germline CDR1 SGHRS, CDR2 YFSETQ. This CDR3 contains 13 residues. CDR3 amino acids: CASKSGTGFEAFF. In DNA, the CDR3 is TGCGCCAGCAAGTCTGGGACAGGATTTGAAGCTTTCTTT.